Each of the 24 T cell receptor beta chains below was sequenced from the same sample in a study of sequential checkpoint blockade in melanoma. Clones were read by immunoSEQ multiplex PCR, and TCRdb kept only the in-frame ones, dropping some. The table records about 5,100 clones, 70% to 85% of them present only once. Treatment defined: randomized to nivolumab then ipilimumab (arm A) or the reverse (arm B). Sequencing was performed on CD8+ T cells sorted from blood (inferred from file names), taken from a patient given nivolumab and ipilimumab in sequence. The source is a human patient with melanoma. Some clones in this sample may be carry-over from other donors' samples.

The chain uses TRBV5-4 and TRBJ1-2, with 7 positions matching TRBD1. CDR3 length: 14 residues. V gave up 0 bases and J gave up 5 bases; unmatched junction bases: 4. The germline gives CDR1 SGHNT, CDR2 YYREEE (reference sequence). This chain's CDR3 is CASSLDRGPYGYTF. CDR3 DNA: TGTGCCAGCAGCTTGGACAGGGGCCCGTATGGCTACACCTTC.

This chain joins TRBV6-1 and TRBJ2-4, with 8 bases matching TRBD1. Germline V CDR1 and CDR2: MNHNS, SASEGT. J gave up 0 bases and V 2 bases, and 3 bases lay outside the gene matches. The CDR3 loop spans 16 amino acids. DNA of the CDR3: TGTGCCAGCAGTGAACGACAGGGGTTAGCCAAAAACATTCAGTACTTC. Amino acid sequence: CASSERQGLAKNIQYF.

The chain joins TRBV7-9 to TRBJ1-2; 9 nucleotides match TRBD1. The ends lost 3 bases at V and 5 bases at J; junction bases unmatched: 7. Germline loops: CDR1 SEHNR, CDR2 FQNEAQ (reference sequence). The CDR3 spans 15 residues. The DNA for the CDR3 is TGTGCCAGCAGCTTCTCGGGACAGGGCGGGTATGGCTACACCTTC. Protein product: CASSFSGQGGYGYTF. The variable domain in full, completed from reference TRBV7-9 and TRBJ1-2, reads DTGVSQNPRHKITKRGQNVTFRCDPISEHNRLYWYRQTLGQGPEFLTYFQNEAQLEKSRLLSDRFSAERPKGSFSTLEIQRTEQGDSAMYLCASSFSGQGGYGYTFGSGTRLTVV.

This chain links TRBV2 with TRBJ2-5, with 11 bases that match TRBD2. The last part of the DNA fits TRBJ2-7 better; the J call may be wrong. Germline-derived CDR1 and CDR2 are SNHLY and FYNNEI. The CDR3 covers 14 residues. The CDR3 reads CASSVAGGTYEQYF. The CDR3 nucleotides are TGTGCCAGCAGTGTAGCGGGGGGGACCTACGAGCAGTACTTC.

This clone has only one observation. J is TRBJ1-3 and V is TRBV7-9, with 8 bases fitting TRBD1. V lost 5 bases and J lost 4; bases outside the gene matches: 4. The CDR3 extends over 14 amino acids. Germline V CDR1 and CDR2: SEHNR, FQNEAQ (reference sequence). CDR3: CASSLDRGGNTIYF. CDR3 in DNA: TGTGCCAGCAGCCTCGACAGGGGAGGAAACACCATATATTTT.

The gene calls are TRBV7-9 and TRBJ2-1; 7 nucleotides align to TRBD1. V was clipped by 5 bases and J by 7 bases; unmatched bases: 11. This CDR3 is built from 15 residues. CDR1 is SEHNR, CDR2 FQNEAQ, per germline (reference sequence). This CDR3 is CASSVRQGSVNEQFF. The DNA for the CDR3 is TGTGCCAGCAGCGTAAGACAGGGATCGGTAAATGAGCAGTTCTTC.

J is TRBJ2-3 and V is TRBV5-1, with a weak D call TRBD2 (5 bases). Trimming cost V 3 bases and J 2 bases, with 13 bases left between them. CDR3 length: 15 residues. The germline V gene encodes CDR1 SGHRS and CDR2 YFSETQ. The CDR3 protein is CASSWWSGYTDTQYF. The CDR3 nucleotides read TGCGCCAGCAGCTGGTGGAGCGGTTACACAGATACGCAGTATTTT.

V gene TRBV14 combines with J gene TRBJ1-1; TRBD1 matches at 10 bases. V lost 3 bases and J lost 0; bases outside the gene matches: 13. CDR3 length equals 19 residues. Looked up from germline, CDR1 is SGHDN and CDR2 is FVKESK. CDR3 sequence: CASSHSTWGQGILNTEAFF. The CDR3 DNA sequence: TGTGCCAGCAGCCACAGTACCTGGGGACAGGGGATTTTGAACACTGAAGCTTTCTTT. Full variable domain (rest looked up from reference TRBV14 and TRBJ1-1): EAGVTQFPSHSVIEKGQTVTLRCDPISGHDNLYWYRRVMGKEIKFLLHFVKESKQDESGMPNNRFLAERTGGTYSTLKVQPAELEDSGVYFCASSHSTWGQGILNTEAFFGQGTRLTVV.

The chain has TRBV5-1 and TRBJ2-7; 13 bases are shared with TRBD2. CDR1 and CDR2 from the germline V gene are SGHRS and YFSETQ. The CDR3 runs to 16 residues. V lost 4 bases to trimming and J lost 3 bases; unmatched junction nucleotides: 7. The CDR3 reads CASSAYGTSGNYEQYF. The CDR3 DNA reads as TGCGCCAGCAGCGCCTACGGGACTAGCGGGAACTACGAGCAGTACTTC.

The genes are TRBV6-5 and TRBJ2-5, with a weak D call TRBD2 (6 bases). Near its end, the DNA agrees better with TRBJ2-7, so the J call may be wrong. There are 13 residues in the CDR3. CDR1 and CDR2 (germline): MNHEY, SVGAGI. CDR3 residues: CASSYTSLYEQYF. CDR3 nucleotide sequence: TGTGCCAGCAGTTATACTAGCCTCTACGAGCAGTACTTC.

This rearrangement joins TRBV27 to TRBJ2-5, with D perhaps TRBD1 (6 bases). This CDR3 has 14 amino acids. Germline V lookup: CDR1 MNHEY, CDR2 SMNVEV (reference sequence). V was clipped by 2 bases and J by 5 bases, with 12 bases between them. The CDR3 DNA is TGTGCCAGCAGTTTACGAACAGGGTTGGAGACCCAGTACTTC. This translates into CASSLRTGLETQYF.

This chain uses TRBV7-9 with TRBJ2-3, with TRBD2 matching 9 bases. Trimming removed 5 bases from V and 1 base from J; junction bases left unmatched: 10. The CDR3 runs to 17 residues. The germline gives CDR1 SEHNR, CDR2 FQNEAQ (reference sequence). CDR3 protein: CASSPPLAGERTDTQYF. CDR3 DNA: TGTGCCAGCAGCCCCCCATTAGCGGGGGAGCGCACAGATACGCAGTATTTT.

This clone has a single count. This rearrangement joins TRBV4-1 to TRBJ1-4; 7 nucleotides line up with TRBD1. The CDR3 extends over 15 amino acids. Losses at the gene ends were 4 bases for V and 6 bases for J; bases not matched to a gene: 8. Germline lookup yields CDR1 MGHRA and CDR2 YSYEKL. CDR3 DNA: TGCGCCAGCAGCCGGCCTGGACAGGATCATGAAAAACTGTTTTTT. It translates to CASSRPGQDHEKLFF.

The rearrangement links TRBV5-1 to TRBJ2-1; 7 bases align to TRBD2. The CDR3 is 15 residues long. CDR1 is SGHRS and CDR2 is YFSETQ in the germline V gene. The V gene end was trimmed by 0 bases and the J gene end by 2 bases; junction bases not matched to a gene: 2. CDR3: CASSLALAAYNEQFF. The CDR3 nucleotides are TGCGCCAGCAGCTTGGCTCTAGCGGCCTACAATGAGCAGTTCTTC.

This chain uses TRBV27 with TRBJ2-3, with a weak D call TRBD1 (6 bases). Trimming stripped 2 bases from V and 6 bases from J, with 18 bases between. In germline, CDR1 is MNHEY, CDR2 SMNVEV (reference sequence). CDR3 length: 16 residues. CDR3 nucleotides: TGTGCCAGCAGTTTAGGGTCAGGGGCCGGGACGGATACGCAGTATTTT. It yields the protein CASSLGSGAGTDTQYF.

The rearrangement links TRBV7-8 to TRBJ2-7; 7 bases align to TRBD1. With 5 bases clipped from V and 7 bases from J, the junction kept 14 bases outside the gene matches. The CDR3 totals 15 residues. Germline loops: CDR1 SGHVS, CDR2 FQNEAQ. The CDR3 nucleotides are TGTGCCAGCAGCCGTAGGGACAGAGTCGTGGAAGAGCAGTACTTC. Translating it yields CASSRRDRVVEEQYF.

The chain carries TRBV7-3 and TRBJ2-7, with a possible D match to TRBD2 (5 bases). Germline values: CDR1 SGHTA, CDR2 FQGTGA. Trimming removed 3 bases from V and 1 base from J, with 13 bases in between. The CDR3 consists of 15 residues. The CDR3 here is CASSFRSGPSYEQYF. CDR3 coding DNA: TGTGCCAGCAGCTTCCGGAGCGGCCCATCCTACGAGCAGTACTTC.

The count of this clone is one. The genes are TRBV14 and TRBJ2-6, with a tentative D call TRBD1 (6 bases). From germline, CDR1 is SGHDN and CDR2 FVKESK. Between the trimmed V and J ends, which lost 8 bases and 0 bases, there was a span of 17 bases. The CDR3 runs to 17 residues. The CDR3 spells CASRGTPESSGANVLTF. Here the CDR3 DNA reads TGTGCCAGCCGTGGGACACCCGAGAGCTCTGGGGCCAACGTCCTGACTTTC.

The V and J genes are TRBV4-3 and TRBJ1-1, with a tentative D call TRBD1 (6 bases). The CDR3 extends over 15 amino acids. CDR1 is LGHNA and CDR2 is YSLEER in the germline V gene. Between the trimmed V and J ends, which lost 2 bases and 1 base, there was a span of 11 bases. CDR3 protein: CASSQTQDRNTEAFF. In DNA, the CDR3 is TGCGCCAGCAGCCAAACCCAGGACAGGAACACTGAAGCTTTCTTT.

This chain uses TRBV27 with TRBJ2-3, with 8 bases lining up with TRBD2. The V gene end was trimmed by 11 bases and the J gene end by 1 base; junction bases not matched to a gene: 8. The germline V gene has CDR1 MNHEY and CDR2 SMNVEV (reference sequence). The CDR3 totals 14 residues. The CDR3 coding sequence is TGTGCCGTGATCAGCGGGGGTCGCACAGATACGCAGTATTTT. Amino acids: CAVISGGRTDTQYF.

The J gene is TRBJ1-1, the V gene TRBV19, with a possible D match to TRBD1 (6 bases). Germline CDR1 is LNHDA and CDR2 is SQIVND (reference sequence). The CDR3 spans 14 residues. Trimming shortened V by 1 base and J by 4 bases, and 10 bases separated the two germline ends. CDR3 protein: CASSIVGGVTEAFF. CDR3 nucleotide sequence: TGTGCCAGTAGTATAGTAGGGGGGGTCACTGAAGCTTTCTTT.

J is TRBJ1-1 and V is TRBV10-3; 7 bases map to TRBD1. J was trimmed by 3 bases and V by 11 bases; bases with no gene match: 6. This CDR3 contains 12 residues. CDR1 is ENHRY and CDR2 is SYGVKD in the germline V gene. The DNA of the CDR3 is TGTGCCGTCAAGGGGGCAGACACTGAAGCTTTCTTT. It codes for CAVKGADTEAFF.

The V call is TRBV11-3, the J call TRBJ2-7, with 7 nucleotides matching TRBD1. The junction had 7 bases not matched to a gene; V was cut back by 5 bases and J by 0 bases. Germline V gene data show CDR1 as SGHNT and CDR2 as YENEEA. This CDR3 spans 15 amino acids. The CDR3 is CASSPDRDNSYEQYF. CDR3 DNA: TGTGCCAGCAGCCCCGACAGGGACAACTCCTACGAGCAGTACTTC.

The DNA for the CDR3 is TGTGCCAGCAGCCTTTCCGGGACAGGGGTCAACAATGAGCAGTTCTTC. Its translation is CASSLSGTGVNNEQFF. The V call is TRBV7-2, the J call TRBJ2-1, with 10 bases aligning to TRBD1. The trim removed 5 bases at V and 5 bases at J, leaving 9 bases unmatched. The V gene's germline CDR1 is SGHTA and CDR2 FQGNSA. There are 16 residues in the CDR3.